Each of the 30 T cell receptor beta chains below was sequenced from the same sample in a study of T cells after yellow fever vaccination. MiXCR, run by TCRdb on the 5' RACE reads, gives a single entry per CDR3 protein. The table has roughly 300,000 distinct CDR3 sequences, about 8.3% seen once. The source was PBMCs, collected around 45 days after the first yellow fever vaccination. Source of these receptors: a young man who received the YFV17D yellow fever vaccine.

In its sample, this clonotype was seen many times. The chain recombines TRBV15 with TRBJ2-3; tentatively, D is TRBD2 (6 bases). The CDR3 spans 13 residues. Germline values: CDR1 LNHNV, CDR2 YYDKDF (reference sequence). The ends were cut back, 3 bases at V and 3 bases at J, with 7 bases in the middle. CDR3 coding DNA: TGTGCCACCAGCAGGGGGGGAACAGATACGCAGTATTTT. Residues: CATSRGGTDTQYF.

There are a few counts of this clonotype. The chain is built from TRBV5-4 and TRBJ1-2; 7 bases map to TRBD1. CDR3 length: 11 residues. CDR1 is SGHNT and CDR2 is YYREEE in the germline V gene (reference sequence). In nucleotides, the CDR3 is TGTGGCATGGGCAGGGGGTATGGCTACACCTTC. Protein product: CGMGRGYGYTF. The whole variable domain, remainder taken from reference TRBV5-4 and TRBJ1-2, is ETGVTQSPTHLIKTRGQQVTLRCSSQSGHNTVSWYQQALGQGPQFIFQYYREEENGRGNFPPRFSGLQFPNYSSELNVNALELDDSALYLCGMGRGYGYTFGSGTRLTVV.

In this sample, this clonotype turned up a few times. CDR3 residues: CASSEQGASYEQYV. The DNA for the CDR3 is TGTGCCAGCAGCGAACAGGGGGCTTCCTACGAGCAGTACGTC. The chain links TRBV5-4 to TRBJ2-7; 9 nucleotides match TRBD1. The CDR3 length is 14 residues. Trimming took 4 bases from V and 1 from J; bases not matched to a gene: 3. CDR1 is SGHNT and CDR2 is YYREEE in the germline V gene (reference sequence).

This clonotype turned up a few times. The rearrangement links TRBV12-3 or TRBV12-4 to TRBJ2-3, with TRBD2 matching 11 bases. The CDR3 extends over 15 amino acids. Unmatched junction bases numbered 11, after V lost 10 bases and J lost 5 bases. CDR3 DNA sequence: TGTGCCATCCTCCCTAGCGGGGGGCATATAGATACGCAGTATTTT. Its protein is CAILPSGGHIDTQYF.

The chain employs TRBV20-1 and TRBJ2-5; D may be TRBD2 (6 bases). Germline CDR1 and CDR2: DFQATT and SNEGSKA (reference sequence). With 1 base removed from V and 5 bases from J, the gap between germline ends came to 17 bases. The CDR3 spans 15 residues. The CDR3 nucleotides read TGCAGTGCTAGAGCCGGGGGAATTTTTGTGGAGACCCAGTACTTC. It translates to CSARAGGIFVETQYF.

In this sample, this clonotype turned up a few times. The chain couples TRBV5-4 to TRBJ2-1, with 9 bases fitting TRBD1. CDR1 is SGHNT and CDR2 is YYREEE in the germline V gene (reference sequence). Unmatched junction bases numbered 10, after V lost 4 bases and J lost 8 bases. The CDR3 sequence is 15 residues long. The CDR3 here is CASSPSRDRDDEQFF. CDR3 DNA: TGTGCCAGCAGCCCTAGCAGGGACAGGGACGATGAGCAGTTCTTC.

This clonotype appeared a few times. The rearrangement links TRBV7-2 to TRBJ2-2; D ambiguous. Germline CDR1 SGHTA, CDR2 FQGNSA. The CDR3 sequence is 13 residues long. Between the trimmed V and J ends, which lost 8 bases and 1 base, there was a span of 8 bases. The DNA of the CDR3 is TGTGCCAGCCCCGACCAGAACACCGGGGAGCTGTTTTTT. Its translation: CASPDQNTGELFF.

This clonotype was seen repeatedly, ten times or more. For the CDR3, the DNA is TGTGCCATCAGTGAGCGGGGGCCCTCCTACAATGAGCAGTTCTTC. Its protein product is CAISERGPSYNEQFF. The genes are TRBV10-3 and TRBJ2-1; D is tentatively TRBD1 or TRBD2 (6 bases each). CDR1 is ENHRY, CDR2 SYGVKD, per germline. V was cut by 2 bases and J by 0 bases, with 8 bases left in between. The CDR3 is 15 residues long.

The chain joins TRBV7-8 to TRBJ1-5; a possible D gene is TRBD1 (5 bases). CDR3 length: 13 amino acids. Trimming shortened V by 5 bases and J by 7 bases, and 12 bases separated the two germline ends. CDR1 and CDR2 from the germline V gene are SGHVS and FQNEAQ. The CDR3 protein is CASSIREGQPQHF. In DNA form, the CDR3 reads TGTGCCAGCAGCATCAGGGAGGGACAGCCCCAGCATTTT.

The chain couples TRBV11-2 to TRBJ2-5; D gene ambiguous. The CDR3 length is 17 residues. With 0 bases removed from V and 7 bases from J, the gap between germline ends came to 21 bases. Germline V CDR1 and CDR2: SGHAT, FQNNGV. Here the CDR3 reads CASSLDLNIVEHGTQYF. In nucleotides, the CDR3 is TGTGCCAGCAGCTTAGACCTAAATATAGTGGAACACGGGACCCAGTACTTC.

Many counts were recorded for this clonotype. The chain combines TRBV27 with TRBJ2-5, with TRBD2 matching over 13 bases. Looked up from germline, CDR1 is MNHEY and CDR2 is SMNVEV (reference sequence). The CDR3 totals 17 residues. V lost 4 bases, J lost 6 bases, and 11 bases stayed unmatched. CDR3 nucleotide sequence: TGTGCCAGCAGTTCTTGGACTAGCGGGGGACCCATTCAGACCCAGTACTTC. This translates into CASSSWTSGGPIQTQYF.

CDR3 nucleotide sequence: TGTGCCAGCTCACCCCCCCATTCGAGACACCTGATTCAGTACTTC. It is translated as CASSPPHSRHLIQYF. The gene calls are TRBV18 and TRBJ2-4; D not certain. The CDR3 spans 15 residues. V lost 3 bases to trimming and J lost 10 bases, with 19 bases between them. The germline V gene has CDR1 KGHSH and CDR2 LQKENI. Filled out from reference TRBV18 and TRBJ2-4, the complete variable domain reads NAGVMQNPRHLVRRRGQEARLRCSPMKGHSHVYWYRQLPEEGLKFMVYLQKENIIDESGMPKERFSAEFPKEGPSILRIQQVVRGDSAAYFCASSPPHSRHLIQYFGAGTRLSVL.

This rearrangement joins TRBV4-2 to TRBJ1-5; 7 positions agree with TRBD1. The CDR3 is 16 amino acids. V gave up 0 bases and J gave up 0 bases; unmatched junction bases: 2. Germline lookup yields CDR1 LGHNA and CDR2 YNFKEQ. CDR3 residues: CASSQETGASNQPQHF. CDR3 DNA: TGTGCCAGCAGCCAAGAAACAGGGGCTAGCAATCAGCCCCAGCATTTT.

The chain is built from TRBV20-1 and TRBJ2-5; TRBD1 agrees at 8 bases. There are 12 residues in the CDR3. Unmatched junction bases numbered 3, after V lost 5 bases and J lost 4 bases. Germline loops: CDR1 DFQATT, CDR2 SNEGSKA (reference sequence). The DNA for the CDR3 is TGCAGTGCTGTAACAGGGGGAGAGACCCAGTACTTC. Translated, it gives CSAVTGGETQYF.

This clonotype was detected only a few times. The chain couples TRBV12-3 or TRBV12-4 to TRBJ2-6; no firm D call. The CDR3 spans 14 residues. Trimming took off 6 bases at V and 2 bases at J, with 8 bases between the two ends. The CDR3 nucleotides read TGTGCCAGCAGAGATCGGACTGGGGCCAACGTCCTGACTTTC. Protein product: CASRDRTGANVLTF.

In this sample, this clonotype turned up a few times. The chain is built from TRBV20-1 and TRBJ1-2; no firm D call. This CDR3 is 13 amino acids long. Germline loops: CDR1 DFQATT, CDR2 SNEGSKA (reference sequence). V was pared by 1 base and J by 6 bases, with 12 bases between. The CDR3 spells CSARARPGHGYTF. The DNA for the CDR3 is TGCAGTGCTAGAGCCAGGCCAGGTCATGGCTACACCTTC.

This clonotype occurred many times. This chain connects TRBV7-2 to TRBJ1-1; D is uncertain. The CDR3 length is 13 residues. Germline CDR1 and CDR2: SGHTA and FQGNSA. V lost 3 bases and J lost 4, with 9 bases in between. The CDR3: CASSLLPGTEAFF. The CDR3 DNA sequence: TGTGCCAGCAGCTTGCTCCCAGGCACTGAAGCTTTCTTT.

This clonotype was seen ten or more times. The rearrangement links TRBV7-9 to TRBJ1-5; 11 bases agree with TRBD1. From germline, CDR1 is SEHNR and CDR2 FQNEAQ (reference sequence). The CDR3 extends over 14 amino acids. V was pared by 4 bases and J by 6 bases, with 2 bases of the junction left unmatched. The CDR3 protein is CASSSGTGGQPQHF. The CDR3 coding sequence is TGTGCCAGCAGCTCCGGGACAGGGGGTCAGCCCCAGCATTTT.

This clonotype appeared a few times. The J gene is TRBJ1-4, the V gene TRBV28; 9 positions agree with TRBD1. V lost 6 bases and J lost 7; bases outside the gene matches: 6. CDR1 is MDHEN and CDR2 is SYDVKM in the germline V gene. CDR3 length: 14 amino acids. CDR3 in amino acids: CASRTGGAFEKLFF. The CDR3 DNA sequence: TGTGCCAGCAGAACAGGGGGCGCGTTTGAAAAACTGTTTTTT.

This clonotype came up a few times. This chain uses TRBV4-3 with TRBJ2-5; TRBD2 matches 7 bases. This CDR3 comprises 17 residues. Germline trimming cut 0 bases from V and 5 bases from J; bases unmatched to any gene: 12. Germline V gene lookup returns CDR1 LGHNA and CDR2 YSLEER. CDR3 DNA sequence: TGCGCCAGCAGCCAAGAGTGGGGGAGGGGTGAGGGGGAGACCCAGTACTTC. As protein: CASSQEWGRGEGETQYF.

The gene calls are TRBV3-1 and TRBJ1-5, with unresolved D. CDR1 is LGHDT and CDR2 is YNNKEL in the germline V gene (reference sequence). The length of the CDR3 is 13 residues. V was pared by 1 base and J by 7 bases, with 8 bases between. CDR3 bases: TGTGCCAGCAGCCAAGTAAATGGGCAGCCCCAGCATTTT. It codes for CASSQVNGQPQHF.

This clonotype was picked up a small number of times. The genes are TRBV7-2 and TRBJ1-4; a possible D gene is TRBD1 (5 bases). The germline CDR1 and CDR2 sequences are SGHTA and FQGNSA. The V gene lost 5 bases and the J gene lost 1 base, with 14 bases spanning the gap. This CDR3 is 16 amino acids long. The CDR3 nucleotides read TGTGCCAGCAGCGCCCGGGACGTCCTAACTAATGAAAAACTGTTTTTT. This gives the protein CASSARDVLTNEKLFF.

In its sample, this clonotype was seen a few times. The junction shows a germline mismatch at one end, possibly a read error. The rearrangement uses TRBV9 and TRBJ1-4; TRBD1 agrees at 8 bases. The CDR3 totals 15 residues. Germline loops: CDR1 SGDLS, CDR2 YYNGEE. The CDR3 DNA reads as TGTGCCAGCAGCGGGGACAGGACCTATAATGAAAACCTGTTTTTT. Amino acids: CASSGDRTYNENLFF.

The gene calls are TRBV12-3 or TRBV12-4 and TRBJ1-1, with D maybe TRBD1 (5 bases). The V end was cut by 6 bases, the J end by 0 bases, with 8 bases between. CDR3 length: 13 residues. CDR3 DNA sequence: TGTGCCAGCAGACTACAGGTGAACACTGAAGCTTTCTTT. This translates into CASRLQVNTEAFF.

The chain carries TRBV6-1 and TRBJ1-2; possibly TRBD1 for D (6 bases). There are 16 residues in the CDR3. CDR1 is MNHNS and CDR2 is SASEGT in the germline V gene. Trimming cost V 7 bases and J 0 bases, with 18 bases left between them. The CDR3 loop reads CASIGIRGQANYGYTF. The CDR3, as DNA: TGTGCCAGCATAGGGATCCGGGGACAAGCTAACTATGGCTACACCTTC.

The chain uses TRBV5-8 and TRBJ2-1, with a tentative D call TRBD2 (5 bases). Trimming took 4 bases from V and 7 from J, leaving 18 bases between them. This CDR3 spans 15 amino acids. Germline-derived CDR1 and CDR2 are SGHTS and YDEGEE. CDR3 residues: CASSPDWTLINEQFF. In nucleotides, the CDR3 is TGTGCCAGCAGCCCGGACTGGACCCTTATAAATGAGCAGTTCTTC.

This clonotype was found a few times. The rearrangement uses TRBV25-1 and TRBJ1-4; D not certain. The CDR3 runs 13 residues. CDR1 is MGHDK and CDR2 is SYGVNS in the germline V gene. V was shortened by 7 bases and J by 8 bases, with 14 bases between the two germline ends. This chain's CDR3 is CASMDLEGEKLFF. The CDR3 DNA is TGTGCCAGCATGGATTTAGAAGGGGAAAAACTGTTTTTT. Full variable domain (outside the CDR3, taken from reference TRBV25-1 and TRBJ1-4): EADIYQTPRYLVIGTGKKITLECSQTMGHDKMYWYQQDPGMELHLIHYSYGVNSTEKGDLSSESTVSRIRTEHFPLTLESARPSHTSQYLCASMDLEGEKLFFGSGTQLSVL.

A few counts support this clonotype. The chain carries TRBV4-3 and TRBJ2-7, with no clear D. The V and J ends lost 0 bases and 4 bases respectively, with 7 bases between them. The CDR3 contains 13 residues. The germline V gene has CDR1 LGHNA and CDR2 YSLEER. The CDR3, as DNA: TGCGCCAGCAGCCAAGAGAAGGGTTACGAGCAGTACGTC. Its protein is CASSQEKGYEQYV.

This clonotype was seen a few times. The chain couples TRBV7-8 to TRBJ2-1; 9 nucleotides match TRBD1. Germline loops: CDR1 SGHVS, CDR2 FQNEAQ. Trimming at V came to 5 bases and at J to 3 bases, leaving 2 bases not matched to a gene. This CDR3 is built from 14 residues. The CDR3 DNA follows: TGTGCCAGCAGCCAGGGACAGGGCTACAATGAGCAGTTCTTC. Protein product: CASSQGQGYNEQFF.

This clonotype occurred once. V gene TRBV5-6 combines with J gene TRBJ2-2; perhaps TRBD2 as D (7 bases). CDR1 and CDR2 (germline): SGHDT, YYEEEE. The CDR3 extends over 16 amino acids. Trimming removed 3 bases from V and 1 base from J, with 13 bases in between. The CDR3 reads CASSSLRGRNTGELFF. The DNA for the CDR3 is TGTGCCAGCAGCTCTCTGCGGGGGCGGAACACCGGGGAGCTGTTTTTT.